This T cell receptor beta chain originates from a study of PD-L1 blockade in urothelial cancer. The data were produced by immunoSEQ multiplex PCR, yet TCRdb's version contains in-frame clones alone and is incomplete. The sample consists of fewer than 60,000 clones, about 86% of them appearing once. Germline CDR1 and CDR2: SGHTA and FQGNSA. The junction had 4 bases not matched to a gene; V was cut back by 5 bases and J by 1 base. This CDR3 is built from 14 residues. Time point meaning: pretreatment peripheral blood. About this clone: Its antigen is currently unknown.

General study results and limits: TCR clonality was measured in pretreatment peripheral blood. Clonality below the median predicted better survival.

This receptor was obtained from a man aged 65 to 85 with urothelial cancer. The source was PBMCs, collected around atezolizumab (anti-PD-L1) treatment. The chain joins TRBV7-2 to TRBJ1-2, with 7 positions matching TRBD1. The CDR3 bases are TGTGCCAGCAGCAGGGACAGTAATAACTATGGCTACACCTTC. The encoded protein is CASSRDSNNYGYTF.